A selection of T cell receptor beta chains follows, all from one sample in a study of shared clonotypes between healthy human individuals. The data were produced by immunoSEQ multiplex PCR, yet TCRdb's version contains in-frame clones alone and is incomplete. The sample includes 2 million to 3 million clones, 93% of them seen just once. Material: naive CD4+ T cells from PBMCs. Every receptor here comes from a man aged 18 to 29 in good health. Some clones in this sample may be carry-over from other donors' samples. Each CDR3 is given with its conserved first and last residue. The order of the fields is D gene, clone size, V gene, J gene, CDR3 protein, CDR3 DNA. The D gene is left open where the match is weak. Not all rows give a size; the values are once, few, many and, for expanded clones, a class.

.	.	TRBV5-8	TRBJ1-3	CASSLKSGNTIYF	TGTGCCAGCAGCTTGAAAAGTGGAAACACCATATATTTT
TRBD2	.	TRBV7-8	TRBJ2-1	CASTQVGTSGYNEQFF	TGTGCCAGCACCCAGGTCGGGACTAGCGGGTACAATGAGCAGTTCTTC
.	.	TRBV5-6	TRBJ1-5	CASSLGGFGQPQHF	TGTGCCAGCAGCTTGGGGGGTTTTGGTCAGCCCCAGCATTTT
.	.	TRBV10-1	TRBJ1-5	CASSETSEKQPQHF	TGCGCCAGCAGTGAGACGTCCGAGAAGCAGCCCCAGCATTTT
TRBD2	.	TRBV5-1	TRBJ2-2	CASSLEGGSTGELFF	TGCGCCAGCAGCTTGGAGGGCGGGAGCACCGGGGAGCTGTTTTTT
.	.	TRBV11-2	TRBJ2-7	CASGRTGGIYEQYF	TGTGCCAGCGGAAGGACGGGGGGCATCTACGAGCAGTACTTC
.	.	TRBV6-6	TRBJ1-5	CASTKSRAGQPQHF	TGTGCCAGCACCAAAAGCAGGGCGGGACAGCCCCAGCATTTT
.	.	TRBV9	TRBJ2-3	CASSGEAGTDTQYF	TGTGCCAGCAGCGGCGAAGCGGGTACAGATACGCAGTATTTT
.	.	TRBV6-5	TRBJ2-6	CASGFRAGANVLTF	TGTGCCAGCGGGTTCAGGGCTGGGGCCAACGTCCTGACTTTC
.	.	TRBV27	TRBJ2-5	CASSLFVRETQYF	TGTGCCAGCAGTTTATTTGTGCGGGAGACCCAGTACTTC
.	.	TRBV11-2	TRBJ1-1	CASSLIGRGGTEAFF	TGTGCCAGCAGCTTAATCGGCAGGGGAGGAACTGAAGCTTTCTTT
TRBD1	.	TRBV28	TRBJ1-3	CASSPKTGVHSGNTIYF	TGTGCCAGCAGTCCCAAGACAGGGGTTCACTCTGGAAACACCATATATTTT
.	.	TRBV29-1	TRBJ2-2	CSVSAGGTGELFF	TGCAGCGTTTCCGCCGGGGGTACCGGGGAGCTGTTTTTT
TRBD2	.	TRBV5-1	TRBJ2-1	CASSLRTSGNNEQFF	TGCGCCAGCAGCCTTCGGACTAGCGGAAACAATGAGCAGTTCTTC
.	.	TRBV28	TRBJ2-7	CASSLLGGDYEQYF	TGTGCCAGCAGTTTATTAGGGGGAGACTACGAGCAGTACTTC
.	few	TRBV27	TRBJ1-5	CASSRTVGQPQHF	TGTGCCAGCAGTCGGACGGTTGGACAGCCCCAGCATTTT
.	.	TRBV7-2	TRBJ1-3	CASSLAQGWNTIYF	TGTGCCAGCAGCTTAGCCCAGGGTTGGAACACCATATATTTT
TRBD1	.	TRBV6-6	TRBJ2-1	CASSPGQGSTEQFF	TGTGCCAGCAGTCCCGGACAGGGATCCACTGAGCAGTTCTTC
TRBD2	.	TRBV9	TRBJ2-6	CASSVGQREAAGANVLTF	TGTGCCAGCAGCGTAGGACAGCGGGAGGCCGCTGGGGCCAACGTCCTGACTTTC
.	.	TRBV28	TRBJ1-5	CASSLGSGNQPQHF	TGTGCCAGCAGTTTAGGGTCAGGCAATCAGCCCCAGCATTTT
.	.	TRBV5-1	TRBJ2-5	CASSAGSQETQYF	TGCGCCAGCAGCGCGGGCAGCCAAGAGACCCAGTACTTC
.	.	TRBV5-6	TRBJ1-3	CASSRTGTNKRNTIYF	TGTGCCAGCAGCAGAACCGGGACCAACAAAAGAAACACCATATATTTT
.	.	TRBV7-2	TRBJ1-1	CASSLAGIENTEAFF	TGTGCCAGCAGCTTAGCCGGGATTGAGAACACTGAAGCTTTCTTT
.	once	TRBV6-1	TRBJ1-2	CASSPRSDKNYGYTF	TGTGCCAGCAGTCCTAGGTCAGACAAAAACTATGGCTACACCTTC
TRBD2	.	TRBV28	TRBJ2-7	CASSLTSGGLEQYF	TGTGCCAGCAGCCTGACTAGCGGGGGCCTCGAGCAGTACTTC
.	.	TRBV29-1	TRBJ1-2	CSVQRGNYGYTF	TGCAGCGTTCAGAGGGGAAACTATGGCTACACCTTC
TRBD2	once	TRBV7-2	TRBJ2-7	CASSLVAGNLYEQYF	TGTGCCAGCAGCTTAGTAGCGGGAAATCTCTACGAGCAGTACTTC
.	.	TRBV7-9	TRBJ2-3	CASRFGTGSATNTQYF	TGTGCCAGCAGATTTGGAACAGGAAGTGCCACAAATACGCAGTATTTT
TRBD2	.	TRBV6-5	TRBJ2-7	CASRVNSGRVDEQYF	TGTGCCAGCAGAGTAAATAGCGGGAGAGTTGACGAGCAGTACTTC
.	.	TRBV6-1	TRBJ2-3	CASSDSGEGTDTQYF	TGTGCCAGCAGTGACTCGGGAGAGGGCACAGATACGCAGTATTTT
.	.	TRBV13	TRBJ2-1	CASSLRDWKNEQFF	TGTGCCAGCAGCTTAAGGGACTGGAAAAATGAGCAGTTCTTC
.	once	TRBV21-1	TRBJ2-1	CASSKKREGHYNEQFF	TGTGCCAGCAGCAAGAAAAGAGAGGGCCACTACAATGAGCAGTTCTTC
TRBD2	.	TRBV5-1	TRBJ2-2	CASAGQNTGELFF	TGCGCCTCAGCGGGGCAGAACACCGGGGAGCTGTTTTTT
.	.	TRBV19	TRBJ2-6	CASSSGQSSGANVLTF	TGTGCCAGTAGTTCGGGCCAATCCTCTGGGGCCAACGTCCTGACTTTC
.	.	TRBV6-6	TRBJ1-5	CASSTDGIQRPQHF	TGTGCCAGCAGCACGGACGGAATTCAGCGGCCCCAGCATTTT
TRBD2	.	TRBV7-3	TRBJ2-1	CASSLDGRAVFF	TGTGCCAGCAGCTTAGATGGGAGGGCCGTGTTCTTC
.	.	TRBV7-8	TRBJ2-7	CASSLARATPDF	TGTGCCAGCAGCTTAGCGCGAGCCACCCCGGACTTC
.	.	TRBV10-3	TRBJ2-2	CATHSGTVNTGELFF	TGTGCCACCCACTCCGGGACTGTGAACACCGGGGAGCTGTTTTTT
.	.	TRBV5-1	TRBJ2-2	CASRPGDNGRNTGELFF	TGCGCCAGCAGACCCGGGGATAACGGGAGGAACACCGGGGAGCTGTTTTTT
.	.	TRBV15	TRBJ2-2	CATSRPRPLTGELFF	TGTGCCACCAGCAGACCCCGACCCCTCACCGGGGAGCTGTTTTTT
TRBD2	.	TRBV6-6	TRBJ2-4	CASSSGTSKNIQYF	TGTGCCAGCAGCTCTGGGACTAGCAAAAACATTCAGTACTTC
.	.	TRBV7-6	TRBJ1-5	CASSPLAPTISNQPQHF	TGTGCCAGCAGCCCCCTGGCACCAACGATAAGCAATCAGCCCCAGCATTTT
TRBD1	.	TRBV28	TRBJ1-2	CASSFPRGTGAGYTF	TGTGCCAGCAGTTTCCCCCGAGGGACAGGGGCGGGCTACACCTTC
TRBD1	.	TRBV6-1	TRBJ1-2	CASSGDRSRYGYTF	TGTGCCAGCAGTGGGGACAGGTCGCGCTATGGCTACACCTTC
TRBD1	few	TRBV19	TRBJ1-4	CASRTGSNEKLFF	TGTGCCAGTAGGACAGGGTCTAATGAAAAACTGTTTTTT
.	.	TRBV4-3	TRBJ1-1	CASSLWTGTEAFF	TGCGCCAGCAGCCTCTGGACCGGGACTGAAGCTTTCTTT
TRBD1	.	TRBV7-2	TRBJ1-4	CASSLRQGNEKLFF	TGTGCCAGCAGCTTGCGACAGGGTAATGAAAAACTGTTTTTT
TRBD2	.	TRBV6-5	TRBJ2-7	CASSYLTSGNEEQYF	TGTGCCAGCAGTTACTTAACTAGCGGGAATGAAGAGCAGTACTTC
.	.	TRBV19	TRBJ1-1	CASSFRDGTEAFF	TGTGCCAGTAGTTTCAGGGACGGAACTGAAGCTTTCTTT
.	.	TRBV27	TRBJ2-2	CASRVQGGRTGELFF	TGTGCCAGCAGAGTCCAGGGGGGAAGAACCGGGGAGCTGTTTTTT
.	.	TRBV9	TRBJ2-7	CASSSGTRRTYEQYF	TGTGCCAGCAGCTCCGGGACCCGGAGGACCTACGAGCAGTACTTC
TRBD1	.	TRBV14	TRBJ1-1	CASSQMPGQGSNTEAFF	TGTGCCAGCAGCCAAATGCCGGGACAGGGATCGAACACTGAAGCTTTCTTT